This passage covers 23 T cell receptor beta chains from one sample sequenced in a study of regulatory T cells in long-lasting Graves disease. Time point meaning: newly diagnosed GD, antithyroid drugs for less than 3 months. The TCR library was made from RNA that had been extracted from PBMCs in TRIzol. Arm-PCR with iRepertoire HTBI primers amplified the CDR3 regions for these TCR beta libraries. TCRdb redid the calling of the multiplex PCR reads with MiXCR, one entry per CDR3 protein. The sample yields 400,000 to 500,000 distinct CDR3 sequences, about a sixth seen once. Separately, the same data were catalogued under a study of T cells in Graves' hyperthyroidism and ophthalmopathy.

Sequenced material: peripheral blood mononuclear cells (PBMCs), taken at new diagnosis, from a patient treated with antithyroid drugs. The receptors originated from a woman aged 18-29 years with Graves disease.

This clonotype was seen more than once but under ten times. V is TRBV4-1 and J is TRBJ1-5; D is uncertain. The CDR3 is 15 amino acids. Trimming took off 0 bases at V and 2 bases at J, with 8 bases between the two ends. Germline V gene sequence: CDR1 MGHRA, CDR2 YSYEKL. The CDR3 DNA reads as TGCGCCAGCAGCCAAGATAGGCAGGGCAATCAGCCCCAGCATTTT. Encoded protein: CASSQDRQGNQPQHF.

This clonotype was seen ten or more times. The rearrangement joins TRBV5-1 to TRBJ2-7, with 8 bases matching TRBD1. The germline gives CDR1 SGHRS, CDR2 YFSETQ. V was clipped by 7 bases and J by 0 bases; unmatched bases: 12. The CDR3 runs to 16 residues. CDR3 protein: CASSHQGQVSSYEQYF. CDR3 in DNA: TGCGCCAGCTCCCACCAGGGACAGGTGAGCTCCTACGAGCAGTACTTC.

Details on this clonotype: Given a much more abundant clone one base away, this may be a read error. This sequence joins TRBV5-1 and TRBJ2-4, with 8 bases aligning to TRBD2. The J call is in doubt because the DNA end fits TRBJ2-1 better. The CDR3 consists of 14 residues. The germline CDR1 and CDR2 sequences are SGHRS and YFSETQ. The CDR3 loop is CASSFIAGIDVQFF. CDR3 nucleotide sequence: TGCGCCAGCAGCTTTATAGCGGGAATAGACGTGCAGTTCTTC.

In this sample, this clonotype turned up a few times. This chain connects TRBV27 to TRBJ1-1; the D is unclear. Germline values: CDR1 MNHEY, CDR2 SMNVEV (reference sequence). CDR3 length equals 16 residues. V shed 6 bases and J shed 0 bases, with 17 bases lying between them. This CDR3 is CASREIGADMNTEAFF. CDR3 nucleotides: TGTGCCAGCAGGGAAATAGGAGCCGACATGAACACTGAAGCTTTCTTT.

In its sample, this clonotype was seen a few times. The chain has TRBV28 and TRBJ1-3; possibly TRBD1 for D (5 bases). The CDR3 has 13 residues. CDR1 MDHEN and CDR2 SYDVKM come from the germline V gene. Written as DNA, the CDR3 is TGTGCGGGGGAGGACCGCTCTGGAAACACCATATATTTT. Its translation is CAGEDRSGNTIYF.

This clonotype has a count of ten or more. The V gene is TRBV7-3, the J gene TRBJ2-3; D gene uncertain. V was clipped by 5 bases and J by 6 bases, with 12 bases between them. Germline lookup yields CDR1 SGHTA and CDR2 FQGTGA. The CDR3 covers 13 residues. For the CDR3, the DNA is TGTGCCAGCAGCCCCTCTCCCGTGGATACGCAGTATTTT. Encoded protein: CASSPSPVDTQYF.

This clonotype has just a few counts. This chain links TRBV7-9 with TRBJ1-1, with D unclear. The V end was cut by 1 base, the J end by 1 base, with 10 bases between. CDR1 is SEHNR, CDR2 FQNEAQ, per germline (reference sequence). The CDR3 has 15 residues. In nucleotides, the CDR3 is TGTGCCAGCAGCTTAGTTTTGGGATCGAACACTGAAGCTTTCTTT. This translates into CASSLVLGSNTEAFF.

This clonotype appeared many times. V is TRBV27 and J is TRBJ2-2; 16 positions match TRBD2. V gave up 6 bases and J gave up 7 bases; unmatched junction bases: 5. The germline V gene has CDR1 MNHEY and CDR2 SMNVEV (reference sequence). This CDR3 region has 16 residues. The CDR3 nucleotides read TGTGCCAGCAGGGGACTAGCGGGAGGGCCTCTCGGGGAGCTGTTTTTT. Amino acid sequence: CASRGLAGGPLGELFF.

This clonotype was observed a handful of times. The J gene is TRBJ2-6, the V gene TRBV7-3; D is perhaps TRBD1 or TRBD2 (5 bases each). The CDR3 totals 19 residues. Germline assignment: CDR1 SGHTA and CDR2 FQGTGA. The ends were cut back, 5 bases at V and 2 bases at J, with 22 bases in the middle. CDR3 DNA: TGTGCCAGCAGCCTAAAGGGACCCACAATAAATGCTGGGGCCAACGTCCTGACTTTC. Protein product: CASSLKGPTINAGANVLTF.

This clonotype occurred a few times. The V and J genes are TRBV28 and TRBJ2-3; 9 nucleotides line up with TRBD1. The CDR3 contains 17 residues. V shed 4 bases, J shed 0 bases, and the junction held 8 bases outside the gene matches. Per the germline V gene, CDR1 is MDHEN and CDR2 is SYDVKM. The CDR3 DNA reads TGTGCCAGCAGTTCCCCCGGGACAGGGCCAAGCACAGATACGCAGTATTTT. It specifies CASSSPGTGPSTDTQYF.

This sequence joins TRBV28 and TRBJ2-1; 11 bases are a match to TRBD2. Per the germline V gene, CDR1 is MDHEN and CDR2 is SYDVKM. CDR3 length: 16 amino acids. V was pared by 2 bases and J by 3 bases, with 3 bases of the junction left unmatched. This CDR3 reads CASSLGGLAVYNEQFF. The DNA for the CDR3 is TGTGCCAGCAGTTTAGGGGGACTAGCGGTCTACAATGAGCAGTTCTTC.

This clonotype was seen repeatedly, ten times or more. The chain has TRBV12-3 or TRBV12-4 and TRBJ2-1, with 7 bases identical to TRBD2. After removal of 6 bases from V and 3 bases from J, the junction contained 2 bases not matched to a gene. This CDR3 is built from 13 residues. This CDR3 reads CASSREDYNEQFF. DNA of the CDR3: TGTGCCAGCAGCCGGGAGGACTACAATGAGCAGTTCTTC.

This clonotype has ten or more counts. The rearrangement links TRBV24-1 to TRBJ2-1, with 8 bases that match TRBD1. This CDR3 is 16 amino acids long. The germline CDR1 and CDR2 sequences are KGHDR and SFDVKD. The ends lost 3 bases at V and 1 base at J; junction bases unmatched: 4. The CDR3 nucleotides read TGTGCCACCAGTGATGGGGACAGGAGGTCCTACAATGAGCAGTTCTTC. It encodes CATSDGDRRSYNEQFF.

This clonotype was found many times. The chain recombines TRBV30 with TRBJ2-3; possible D gene TRBD2, 6 bases. The CDR3 sequence is 15 residues long. V lost 0 bases and J 5 bases, leaving 15 bases between the germline ends. CDR1 is GTSNPN and CDR2 is SVGIG in the germline V gene (reference sequence). The CDR3 loop reads CAWSVAGWGRDTQYF. The CDR3 DNA is TGTGCCTGGAGTGTTGCGGGGTGGGGCCGAGATACGCAGTATTTT.

This clonotype has ten or more counts. The genes are TRBV28 and TRBJ1-2; a possible D gene is TRBD1 (5 bases). V was shortened by 5 bases and J by 4 bases, with 14 bases between the two germline ends. This CDR3 is 14 amino acids long. Germline values: CDR1 MDHEN, CDR2 SYDVKM. Here the CDR3 reads CASSPLGPAYGYTF. The CDR3 nucleotides are TGTGCCAGCAGTCCCTTGGGGCCGGCCTATGGCTACACCTTC.

There are a few counts of this clonotype. The chain uses TRBV20-1 and TRBJ1-1; D is unresolved. Germline loops: CDR1 DFQATT, CDR2 SNEGSKA (reference sequence). The V and J ends lost 2 bases and 2 bases respectively, with 6 bases between them. The CDR3 runs 12 residues. CDR3 DNA sequence: TGCAGTGCTAGACATGATAACACTGAAGCTTTCTTT. Amino acid sequence: CSARHDNTEAFF.

This clonotype was seen at least ten times. The chain couples TRBV10-3 to TRBJ2-7, with D maybe TRBD1 (7 bases). Per germline, CDR1 ENHRY and CDR2 SYGVKD. This CDR3 spans 13 amino acids. Trimming took off 10 bases at V and 2 bases at J, with 15 bases between the two ends. The CDR3 here is CATAGGLTYEQYF. The CDR3, as DNA: TGTGCCACCGCAGGGGGGCTAACCTACGAGCAGTACTTC.

With respect to this clonotype: Germline and junction disagree at one end, which may indicate a read error. J is TRBJ1-2 and V is TRBV18; D ambiguous. The CDR3 spans 14 residues. Per the germline V gene, CDR1 is KGHSH and CDR2 is LQKENI. The CDR3 is CASPPTLQDYGYTF. The CDR3 nucleotides are TGTGCCAGCCCACCGACGTTGCAAGACTATGGCTACACCTTC. Using reference TRBV18 and TRBJ1-2 for the parts outside the CDR3, the full variable domain is NAGVMQNPRHLVRRRGQEARLRCSPMKGHSHVYWYRQLPEEGLKFMVYLQKENIIDESGMPKERFSAEFPKEGPSILRIQQVVRGDSAAYFCASPPTLQDYGYTFGSGTRLTVV.

The chain joins TRBV9 to TRBJ2-5, with 7 nucleotides matching TRBD2. The CDR3 sequence is 14 residues long. The germline V gene encodes CDR1 SGDLS and CDR2 YYNGEE. V lost 3 bases and J lost 5; bases outside the gene matches: 7. CDR3 in DNA: TGTGCCAGCAGCGCGTCCGGGACTATGGAGACCCAGTACTTC. It codes for CASSASGTMETQYF.

This clonotype was seen ten or more times. This sequence joins TRBV7-9 and TRBJ2-1; no firm D call. The germline CDR1 and CDR2 sequences are SEHNR and FQNEAQ (reference sequence). This CDR3 spans 14 amino acids. V was cut by 4 bases and J by 9 bases, with 16 bases left in between. CDR3 in DNA: TGTGCCAGCAGCTCCGGTACAGTGGGTAGTGAGCAGTTCTTC. The encoded protein is CASSSGTVGSEQFF.

This clonotype was seen ten or more times. The chain employs TRBV27 and TRBJ1-2; 11 bases align to TRBD1. This CDR3 is built from 13 residues. The junction had 3 bases not matched to a gene; V was cut back by 5 bases and J by 7 bases. In germline, CDR1 is MNHEY, CDR2 SMNVEV (reference sequence). The CDR3 DNA is TGTGCCAGCAGTGGACAGGGGGCAGGTGGCTACACCTTC. It specifies CASSGQGAGGYTF.

This clonotype was recorded many times. The rearrangement links TRBV7-8 to TRBJ2-5; D is uncertain. With 1 base removed from V and 1 base from J, the gap between germline ends came to 10 bases. Germline V gene data show CDR1 as SGHVS and CDR2 as FQNEAQ. The CDR3 has 15 residues. CDR3 region: CASSLDGSSQETQYF. The CDR3 DNA follows: TGTGCCAGCAGCTTAGACGGCAGTAGCCAAGAGACCCAGTACTTC.

This clonotype was recorded many times. This chain uses TRBV13 with TRBJ2-3; 13 bases are shared with TRBD2. CDR1 and CDR2 from the germline V gene are PRHDT and FYEKMQ (reference sequence). V was clipped by 5 bases and J by 4 bases; unmatched bases: 6. This CDR3 contains 16 residues. Here the CDR3 reads CASSLGLAGVPDTQYF. CDR3 sequence (DNA): TGTGCCAGCAGCCTTGGACTAGCGGGAGTACCAGATACGCAGTATTTT.